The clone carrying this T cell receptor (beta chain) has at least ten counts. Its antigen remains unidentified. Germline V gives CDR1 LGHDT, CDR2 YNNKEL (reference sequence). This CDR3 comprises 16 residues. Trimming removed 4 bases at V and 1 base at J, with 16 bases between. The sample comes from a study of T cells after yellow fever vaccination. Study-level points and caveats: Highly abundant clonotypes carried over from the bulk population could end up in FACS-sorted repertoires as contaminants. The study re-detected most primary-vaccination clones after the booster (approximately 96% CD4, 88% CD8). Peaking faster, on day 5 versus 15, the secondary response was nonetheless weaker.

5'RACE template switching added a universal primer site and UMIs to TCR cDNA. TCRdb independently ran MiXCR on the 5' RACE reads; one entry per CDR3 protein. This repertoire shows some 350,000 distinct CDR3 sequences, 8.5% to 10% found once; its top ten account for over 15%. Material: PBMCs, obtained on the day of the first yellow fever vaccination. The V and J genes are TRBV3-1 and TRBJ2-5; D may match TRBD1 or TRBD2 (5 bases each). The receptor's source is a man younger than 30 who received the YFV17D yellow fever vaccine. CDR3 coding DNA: TGTGCCAGCAGCCCGGCTATGAGGGGCCCCCAAGAGACCCAGTACTTC. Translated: CASSPAMRGPQETQYF.